This is a list of T cell receptor beta chains from one sample in a study of blood T cell repertoires in COVID-19. Measured with immunoSEQ multiplex PCR; TCRdb has only the in-frame clones, and not every one. Of 150,000 to 200,000 clones listed, 60% to 85% are singletons. The sample taken for sequencing was peripheral blood. The receptors were gathered from a man between 60 and 70 years old with acute or convalescent COVID-19. Both conserved end residues are part of each CDR3. Each record gives: clone size, V gene, CDR3 protein. Not every row has a clone size; where given, it reads once, few, many or a size class.

many | TRBV2 | CASSTGGGNQPQHF
. | TRBV6-5 | CASRPGQKGETQYF
many | TRBV5-4 | CAWGQGQGEDTQYF
. | TRBV10-3 | CAIRTGTGGTEAFF
few | TRBV11-2 | CASSQTAGAPGNTIYF
. | TRBV3-1/TRBV3-2 | CASSQQGANTGELFF
once | TRBV29-1 | CSARTGPGGELFF
. | TRBV10-2 | CASGDPGGVNYGYTF
. | TRBV6-2/TRBV6-3 | CASSYTAGNTEAFF
. | TRBV9 | CASSGDSFNYGYTF
. | TRBV4-3 | CASSQGSGGQGTEAFF
. | TRBV24-1 | CATSAGQENYGYTF
. | TRBV19 | CASSYGQGSQPQHF
. | TRBV5-4 | CASSHGSSGNTIYF
. | TRBV5-6 | CASSLAGGPMETQYF
. | TRBV24-1 | CATSDFGRDEQFF
. | TRBV30 | CAWRTDSYEQYF
once | TRBV9 | CASSPGGGLNTEAFF
once | TRBV6-2/TRBV6-3 | CASSPLTGKETQYF
. | TRBV6-5 | CASSYYSYNQPQHF
few | TRBV7-3 | CASSLNAGGSPLHF
. | TRBV6-2/TRBV6-3 | CASSTFGTKSSYEQYF
few | TRBV4-1 | CASSQTGDTEAFF
few | TRBV19 | CASSTTGSSGNTIYF
. | TRBV15 | CATRRDTGNNYGYTF
. | TRBV29-1 | CSAPKGQRNTEAFF
. | TRBV7-8 | CASSLGLAADTQYF
. | TRBV9 | CASSDPVRDEKLFF
once | TRBV29-1 | CSYRQGMSMGLMNTEAFF
once | TRBV19 | CASLSAGVSVYGYTF
. | TRBV10-3 | CAISVGTVSSYEQYF
. | TRBV6-5 | CASSYPSQGDYGYTF
. | TRBV10-1 | CASSEDNSYEQYF
few | TRBV19 | CASSRDRVGNQPQHF
. | TRBV5-1 | CASTSTGDSGNTIYF
. | TRBV12-5 | CASGLVTTKHKVF
. | TRBV29-1 | CSVRSGTVNTEAFF
. | TRBV6-2/TRBV6-3 | CASSSTGGAGELFF
. | TRBV19 | CASSIGTKGEKLFF
many | TRBV2 | CASSVDRGSTDTQYF
. | TRBV6-4 | CASSDLPGGNYGYTF
. | TRBV11-1 | CASSLGTGNTQYF
. | TRBV25-1 | CASSDLGQGGHEQYF